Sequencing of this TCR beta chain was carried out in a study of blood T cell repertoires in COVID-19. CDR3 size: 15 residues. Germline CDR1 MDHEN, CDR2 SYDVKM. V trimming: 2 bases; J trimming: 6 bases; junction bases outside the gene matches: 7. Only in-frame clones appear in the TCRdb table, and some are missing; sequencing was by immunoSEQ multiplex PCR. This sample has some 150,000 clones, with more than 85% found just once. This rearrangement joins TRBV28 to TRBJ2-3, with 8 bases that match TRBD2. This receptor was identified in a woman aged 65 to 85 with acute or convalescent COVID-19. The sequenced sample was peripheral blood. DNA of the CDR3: TGTGCCAGCAGTTTAAGGGGCGGGGGGCTTGATACGCAGTATTTT. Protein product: CASSLRGGGLDTQYF.